This entry lists 12 T cell receptor beta chains sequenced from one sample in a study of beta chain features in type 1 diabetes. Study-level results: Type 1 diabetes patients had moderately but significantly shorter TCRB CDR3s in all four CD4+ subsets.

Antigen specificity for these receptors is unknown. Since all of the isolated RNA was reverse transcribed, expressed TCRB transcripts were what got sequenced. The method was immunoSEQ multiplex PCR; TCRdb's version includes in-frame clones alone and lacks a portion of them. Of approximately 250,000 clones in the sample, 20% to 25% are singletons; the top ten hold 0.012%. Source material: naive CD4+ T cells from blood. These TCRs come from a woman aged 25 to 39 with type 1 diabetes.

V usage is TRBV29-1 and J usage is TRBJ2-7; 7 positions match TRBD2. Trimming removed 2 bases from V and 5 bases from J; junction bases left unmatched: 9. Germline CDR1 is SQVTM and CDR2 is ANQGSEA. This CDR3 has 14 residues. DNA for the CDR3: TGCAGCGTTGAAATGCCGGGGGGTAGGGACGAGCAGTACTTC. Residues: CSVEMPGGRDEQYF.

This chain connects TRBV7-3 to TRBJ2-1; tentatively, D is TRBD2 (6 bases). Germline lookup yields CDR1 SGHTA and CDR2 FQGTGA. The V end was cut by 6 bases, the J end by 1 base, with 16 bases between. CDR3 length equals 16 residues. CDR3 residues: CASSRSSAPSYNEQFF. The CDR3 DNA follows: TGTGCCAGCAGTCGGTCTAGCGCACCTTCCTACAATGAGCAGTTCTTC.

V usage is TRBV30 and J usage is TRBJ1-2; D gene unclear. V was clipped by 8 bases and J by 8 bases, with 18 bases between them. This CDR3 contains 12 residues. The germline V gene has CDR1 GTSNPN and CDR2 SVGIG (reference sequence). The CDR3 nucleotides are TGTGCCCTCCGACCAGTCTCGGGGGGCTACACCTTC. Its protein is CALRPVSGGYTF.

This clone was observed a handful of times. This chain links TRBV2 with TRBJ1-1; D is uncertain. Germline V gene data show CDR1 as SNHLY and CDR2 as FYNNEI. This CDR3 spans 12 amino acids. Trimming stripped 6 bases from V and 2 bases from J, with 7 bases between. CDR3 loop: CASSLRNTEAFF. The DNA of the CDR3 is TGTGCCAGCAGCCTGAGAAACACTGAAGCTTTCTTT.

V usage is TRBV27 and J usage is TRBJ1-2; 9 nucleotides match TRBD1. V shed 5 bases and J 7 bases; nucleotides not matched to a gene: 2. Germline CDR1 reads MNHEY; CDR2 reads SMNVEV (reference sequence). The CDR3 runs to 12 residues. The CDR3 DNA follows: TGTGCCAGCAGTCGGGACAGGGCTGGCTACACCTTC. Translated: CASSRDRAGYTF.

This chain joins TRBV15 and TRBJ1-5, with a possible D match to TRBD1 (6 bases). The germline CDR1 and CDR2 sequences are LNHNV and YYDKDF (reference sequence). The CDR3 runs to 18 residues. The germline V and J ends were trimmed by 0 bases and 0 bases, with 15 bases remaining between them. CDR3 amino acids: CATSRDGGQIHSNQPQHF. In nucleotides, the CDR3 is TGTGCCACCAGCAGAGATGGGGGCCAAATTCATAGCAATCAGCCCCAGCATTTT.

The chain recombines TRBV30 with TRBJ2-7; 7 nucleotides agree with TRBD2. The CDR3 totals 12 residues. Germline assignment: CDR1 GTSNPN and CDR2 SVGIG (reference sequence). V gave up 0 bases and J gave up 13 bases; unmatched junction bases: 9. CDR3 sequence: CAWSVRGDRAYF. The CDR3 DNA reads TGTGCCTGGAGTGTACGGGGGGACCGAGCCTACTTC.

J is TRBJ2-1 and V is TRBV29-1; weak D call: TRBD1 (6 bases). V lost 4 bases and J 4 bases, leaving 11 bases between the germline ends. The CDR3 covers 13 residues. The V gene's germline CDR1 is SQVTM and CDR2 ANQGSEA. CDR3 DNA: TGCAGCGTTGTTTGGACAGCATACAATGAGCAGTTCTTC. Its translation: CSVVWTAYNEQFF.

This chain uses TRBV25-1 with TRBJ1-5; the D gene is possibly TRBD1 (5 bases). The ends were cut back, 1 base at V and 8 bases at J, with 6 bases in the middle. CDR1 is MGHDK and CDR2 is SYGVNS in the germline V gene. The CDR3 sequence is 12 residues long. CDR3 sequence reads: CASSEWGEPQHF. The CDR3 nucleotides read TGTGCCAGCAGTGAATGGGGGGAGCCCCAGCATTTT.

This clone has more than one count but fewer than ten. The chain combines TRBV28 with TRBJ2-7, with a tentative D call TRBD2 (6 bases). Germline CDR1 is MDHEN and CDR2 is SYDVKM. V was pared by 5 bases and J by 6 bases, with 17 bases between. The CDR3 contains 14 residues. For the CDR3, the DNA is TGTGCCAGCAGTCTGCCCCGGGAGTTCCTCGAGCAGTACTTC. Translated, it gives CASSLPREFLEQYF.

This clone came up a few times. The V and J genes are TRBV7-2 and TRBJ2-1, with 7 positions matching TRBD2. J was trimmed by 4 bases and V by 3 bases; bases with no gene match: 6. Germline V gives CDR1 SGHTA, CDR2 FQGNSA. The CDR3 is 15 residues long. The CDR3 spells CASSFGLGIYNEQFF. As DNA, the CDR3 is TGTGCCAGCAGCTTTGGACTAGGCATATACAATGAGCAGTTCTTC.

The chain combines TRBV7-3 with TRBJ2-2; 15 bases are a match to TRBD2. CDR3 length: 15 residues. Per germline, CDR1 SGHTA and CDR2 FQGTGA. The V gene end was trimmed by 5 bases and the J gene end by 6 bases; junction bases not matched to a gene: 1. CDR3 DNA sequence: TGTGCCAGCAGCGGACTAGCGGGAGGGTCCGGGGAGCTGTTTTTT. It is translated as CASSGLAGGSGELFF. Variable domain in full (rest from reference TRBV7-3 and TRBJ2-2): GAGVSQTPSNKVTEKGKYVELRCDPISGHTALYWYRQSLGQGPEFLIYFQGTGAADDSGLPNDRFFAVRPEGSVSTLKIQRTERGDSAVYLCASSGLAGGSGELFFGEGSRLTVL.